The source of this T cell receptor beta chain is a study of blood T cell repertoires in COVID-19. Study-level background: Samples of COVID-19 (acute and convalescent) were obtained from the United States, Italy and Spain. T cells, B-cell-depleted T cells, or PBMCs supplied cDNA or gDNA.

Clones were read by immunoSEQ multiplex PCR, and TCRdb kept only the in-frame ones, dropping some. This sample has approximately 300,000 clones, with 70% to 90% found just once. Individuals aged about 18 to 89 years were recruited from fewer than 25 US areas. Each participant's cohort was designated according to participant-reported clinical history. Germline assignment: CDR1 LGHDT and CDR2 YNNKEL (reference sequence). V was clipped by 4 bases and J by 2 bases; unmatched bases: 3. The CDR3 contains 14 residues. The chain joins TRBV3-1 (or the pseudogene TRBV3-2) to TRBJ1-1; 8 bases map to TRBD1. This receptor was taken from a woman aged 25 to 39 who had recovered from COVID-19. Sequenced: PBMCs or T cells enriched from blood (not recorded which). The DNA of the CDR3 is TGTGCCAGCAGCCGAGGACAGGGAAACACTGAAGCTTTCTTT. Translated: CASSRGQGNTEAFF.